This TCR beta chain comes out of a study of cytomegalovirus exposure and HLA in healthy donors. Across the whole study: The 120 validation repertoires, a later analysis reported, used the same platform as the roughly 700 repertoires from the first cohort. Regarding the study as a whole: Altogether, 150 to 200 TCR beta chains were recorded as cytomegalovirus-associated. In vitro work confirmed that a few CMV-associated chains recognize CMV antigens.

Some clones are missing from TCRdb's copy, which holds only in-frame ones; the method was immunoSEQ multiplex PCR. The table has 150,000 to 200,000 clones, about 87% seen once. CDR3 size: 14 residues. The ends were cut back, 6 bases at V and 8 bases at J, with 16 bases in the middle. Germline assignment: CDR1 LGHNA and CDR2 YSLEER. The donors were part of the validation cohort, which consisted of more than 90 subjects and was separate from the first cohort of 670 or so subjects. About this clone: The target antigen is unknown.

This rearrangement joins TRBV4-3 to TRBJ2-2; weak D call: TRBD1 (6 bases). The clonotype comes from a woman aged 25 to 39 in good health and CMV-seronegative. The sample taken for sequencing was PBMCs. The CDR3 reads CASRGQPQAGELFF. The CDR3 DNA sequence: TGCGCCAGCAGGGGACAACCCCAGGCTGGGGAGCTGTTTTTT.